This T cell receptor (beta chain) appears in the sequencing data of a study of human T cells and chemical hapten exposure. Study-wide context: Diphenylcyclopropenone, dosed weekly to the scalp, was given to patients throughout the approximately 25-week study.

Germline lookup yields CDR1 SGHVS and CDR2 FNYEAQ. The CDR3 is 15 amino acids. With 0 bases removed from V and 4 bases from J, the gap between germline ends came to 9 bases. TCRdb ran MiXCR on the RACE reads and lists one entry per CDR3 protein. The sample carries over 35,000 distinct CDR3 sequences, roughly a tenth recorded once. Described time point: pre-sensitization, week 0. Treatment specified: therapeutic diphenylcyclopropenone sensitization with weekly scalp DPC. This clonotype has a count of ten or more. The sample here was whole blood, taken in connection with sensitization to the hapten diphenylcyclopropenone (DPC). V gene TRBV7-6 combines with J gene TRBJ2-2; D perhaps matches TRBD2 (6 bases). The receptor was derived from a man aged 25-40 years with alopecia areata. Some clones in this sample may be carry-over from other donors' samples. The CDR3 sequence: CASSLARDFTGELFF. The CDR3 DNA is TGTGCCAGCAGCTTAGCGCGGGACTTCACCGGGGAGCTGTTTTTT.